This T cell receptor (beta chain) was documented in a study of blood T cells in healthy people across ages. General observations from the study: TCR beta diversity tracked closely with naive T cell percentage.

A sample-barcoded 5' primer and a J-beta primer mix were used in a second PCR of roughly 6 to 12 cycles. TCRdb re-called the 5' RACE reads through MiXCR, storing one row per CDR3 protein. The table records about 800,000 distinct CDR3 sequences, approximately 25% of them present only once. This clonotype appeared a few times. Its specificity is not known. The CDR3 covers 15 residues. CDR1 ENHRY and CDR2 SYGVKD come from the germline V gene. V lost 10 bases, J lost 4 bases, and 22 bases lay in between. The same sample was also used in a study of T cells of mothers and their children. That source notes: Slightly higher but non-significant overlap marked related mother-child pairs versus unrelated pairs.

The clonotype was recovered from a boy between 10 and 17 years old in good health. This chain links TRBV10-3 with TRBJ2-5, with TRBD2 as a possible D gene (6 bases). The sequenced sample consisted of blood. The CDR3 protein is CATGEATPGGETQYF. For the CDR3, the DNA is TGTGCCACCGGGGAGGCTACACCAGGAGGAGAGACCCAGTACTTC.